This TCR beta chain was captured in a study of blood T cell repertoires in COVID-19 (dated by TCRdb to 2018 to 2020). For the study in its entirety: Samples from collaborators originated in the United States, Italy and Spain and spanned both the acute and convalescent phases of COVID-19. The material from the prospective study consisted of cDNA or gDNA derived from T cells, B-cell-depleted T cells, or PBMCs. Deeply sampled blood TCRbeta repertoires from subjects exposed to, actively infected with, or recovered from COVID-19 were included in the dataset. The repertoires were made available in a free public database intended to serve as a resource for research on the immune response to SARS-CoV-2. Samples were obtained from the ongoing ImmuneRACE study (first 160 participants) and from 1,254 subjects provided by 6 global collaborators. Nearly every sample came with metadata listing a de-identified subject ID, COVID-19 status, age in years and sex. Where available, HLA class I and class II types were obtained from metadata supplied by the sample provider rather than from assay-based typing. Overall study results and their limits: Clinical and demographic metadata were provided uncurated, with the amount varying by source and participant.

One collaborating source in Seattle enrolled patients while the patients were actively infected and followed the patients over time throughout the course of disease. Whole blood was collected in K2EDTA tubes by collaborating institutions according to the institutions' own protocols. For TCRbeta analysis, collaborator samples were shipped as frozen whole blood, as isolated PBMCs, or as DNA extracted from either sample type. Turning to this clone: It lacks a known antigen. No per-base quality is available; no much larger clone lies one base away.

TCRbeta CDR3 regions were amplified from genomic DNA using the immunoSEQ Assay, a bias-controlled multiplex PCR. In the source study's methods: Nucleated cell counts per sample were estimated from amplification of reference gene primers within the assay. Sequence reads were collapsed and filtered to measure the absolute abundance of every unique TCRbeta CDR3 rearrangement. Productive Simpson clonality was computed per sample as the square root of Simpson's diversity index over productive rearrangements. TCRdb mirrors the immuneACCESS table, restricted to in-frame sequences. Some clones are absent from its copies; in checked studies, under half trace to an unresolved V gene, and the reason for the others is unknown. D and trimming were read from the DNA, whereas the V and J calls and clone size are those reported in that table. Counted in this sample were 300,000 to 350,000 clones; about 91% of them appeared once. The top ten hold roughly 9.9% of the sample.

The CDR3 sequence holds 15 residues, the cysteine and phenylalanine included. Of the read, only the CDR3 DNA is kept; its 45 bases are in frame from base 1. Based on the germline V gene, the CDR1 and CDR2 sequences are SGHTA and FQGTGA. Trimming takes 0 bases from V and 3 bases from J, and the germline ends sit 11 bases apart. Here the chain combines TRBV7-3 and TRBJ1-1, with a tentative D gene TRBD1 over 5 matching bases. Input material: peripheral blood. The source is a man aged 25-45 years with COVID-19, enrolled during active disease. DNA sequence: TGTGCCAGCAGCTTAACGGGGACTCCAGACACTGAAGCTTTCTTT. Translated, it gives CASSLTGTPDTEAFF.